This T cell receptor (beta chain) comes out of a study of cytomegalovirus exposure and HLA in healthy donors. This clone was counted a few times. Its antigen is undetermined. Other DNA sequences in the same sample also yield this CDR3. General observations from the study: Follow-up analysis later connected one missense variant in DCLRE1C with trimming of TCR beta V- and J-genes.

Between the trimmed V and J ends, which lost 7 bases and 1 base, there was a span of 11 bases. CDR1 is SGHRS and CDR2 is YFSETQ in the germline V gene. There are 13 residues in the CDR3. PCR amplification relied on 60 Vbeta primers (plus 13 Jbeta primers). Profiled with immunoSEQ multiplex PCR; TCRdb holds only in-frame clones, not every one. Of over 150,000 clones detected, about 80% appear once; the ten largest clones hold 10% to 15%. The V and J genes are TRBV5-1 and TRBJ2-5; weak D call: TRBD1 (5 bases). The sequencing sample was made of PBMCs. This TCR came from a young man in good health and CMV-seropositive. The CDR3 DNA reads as TGCGCCAGCTCACTGGACACCCAAGAGACCCAGTACTTC. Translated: CASSLDTQETQYF.